Listed below are T cell receptor beta chains from one sample, sequenced in a study of T cell responses to AZD1222 COVID-19 vaccine. TCRdb's copy holds only in-frame clones and misses some; the assay was immunoSEQ multiplex PCR. The sample yields 95,000 to 150,000 clones, approximately 84% seen once. The sample in question was peripheral blood, obtained on day 0 of AZD1222 vaccination. These receptors all stem from an adult in good health. CDR3s include the opening cysteine and the closing phenylalanine or tryptophan. A D gene is named only where the DNA matches it firmly. Expanded clones are given a class, and other clones once, few, many or no size at all.

d_call j_call clone_size v_call cdr3_aa cdr3_nt
NA TRBJ1-2 once TRBV7-3 CASSLTIGRRYGYTF TGTGCCAGCAGCTTAACAATCGGCAGACGCTATGGCTACACCTTC
NA TRBJ2-7 NA TRBV5-1 CASSSDGELYEQYF TGCGCCAGCAGCTCCGACGGGGAACTCTACGAGCAGTACTTC
NA TRBJ2-3 NA TRBV4-2 CASSPGGGGQYVDTQYF TGTGCCAGCAGCCCAGGGGGCGGGGGGCAATATGTAGATACGCAGTATTTT
NA TRBJ2-7 NA TRBV21-1 CASSSGTGNYEQYF TGTGCCAGCAGTTCCGGGACAGGGAACTACGAGCAGTACTTC
NA TRBJ2-3 NA TRBV4-3 CASSQAAVEDTQYF TGCGCCAGCAGCCAGGCGGCAGTTGAAGATACGCAGTATTTT
NA TRBJ2-1 NA TRBV7-2 CASSSKRVSSYNEQFF TGTGCCAGCAGCTCCAAGCGGGTGAGCTCCTACAATGAGCAGTTCTTC
NA TRBJ2-1 NA TRBV19 CASRPDSSYNEQFF TGTGCCAGTAGGCCGGATAGCTCCTACAATGAGCAGTTCTTC
NA TRBJ2-2 NA TRBV7-3 CASSLRKGEVTGELFF TGTGCCAGCAGCTTAAGGAAGGGGGAGGTTACCGGGGAGCTGTTTTTT
NA TRBJ1-5 NA TRBV30 CAWSKGNQPQHF TGTGCCTGGAGTAAGGGGAATCAGCCCCAGCATTTT
NA TRBJ2-5 NA TRBV5-1 CASSTGRNQETQYF TGCGCCAGCAGCACAGGGAGAAACCAAGAGACCCAGTACTTC
TRBD2 TRBJ2-7 NA TRBV29-1 CSVGTSGSYEQYF TGCAGCGTTGGAACTAGCGGGAGCTACGAGCAGTACTTC
NA TRBJ1-1 NA TRBV15 CATSRDLVTEAFF TGTGCCACCAGCAGAGATCTAGTCACTGAAGCTTTCTTT
NA TRBJ1-5 NA TRBV19 CASSLPDGNQPQHF TGTGCCAGTAGCCTACCGGACGGCAATCAGCCCCAGCATTTT
TRBD1 TRBJ1-1 NA TRBV28 CASIPSGDRGRRAFF TGTGCCAGCATCCCAAGTGGGGACAGGGGGCGGAGAGCTTTCTTT
NA TRBJ1-1 NA TRBV30 CASQRETEAFF TGTGCCAGTCAACGGGAGACTGAAGCTTTCTTT
NA TRBJ1-2 NA TRBV28 CASMVGSLGGYTF TGTGCCAGCATGGTAGGAAGTTTGGGAGGCTACACCTTC
NA TRBJ1-2 NA TRBV29-1 CSVVTGTEIRDYTF TGCAGCGTTGTCACCGGGACGGAGATTCGTGACTACACCTTC
NA TRBJ2-5 NA TRBV21-1 CASSKVGTGGPQETQYF TGTGCCAGCAGCAAAGTTGGGACAGGGGGCCCCCAAGAGACCCAGTACTTC
TRBD2 TRBJ2-5 NA TRBV7-2 CASSLGLPRLAGSEETQYF TGTGCCAGCAGCTTAGGATTACCCCGGCTAGCGGGATCGGAAGAGACCCAGTACTTC
NA TRBJ2-1 NA TRBV7-3 CASSLTWSGEQFF TGTGCCAGCAGCTTAACGTGGTCGGGCGAGCAGTTCTTC
TRBD1 TRBJ2-5 NA TRBV5-4 CASSYRGILQETQYF TGTGCCAGCAGCTACAGGGGTATTCTTCAAGAGACCCAGTACTTC
NA TRBJ2-2 NA TRBV6-4 CASSDSGTSVRLFF TGTGCCAGCAGTGACTCCGGGACCTCGGTCCGGCTGTTTTTT
TRBD2 TRBJ2-1 NA TRBV20-1 CSASGGSGRAGNEQFF TGCAGTGCTAGTGGGGGGAGCGGGAGGGCCGGGAATGAGCAGTTCTTC
TRBD2 TRBJ2-1 few TRBV7-9 CASSLRLAGVYNEQFF TGTGCCAGCAGCTTAAGGCTAGCGGGGGTTTACAATGAGCAGTTCTTC
NA TRBJ1-2 once TRBV18 CASSPSGRNGYTF TGTGCCAGCTCACCAAGCGGGCGTAATGGCTACACCTTC
NA TRBJ1-1 NA TRBV5-6 CASSSLMNTEAFF TGTGCCAGCAGCTCCCTAATGAACACTGAAGCTTTCTTT
TRBD1 TRBJ1-4 few TRBV5-1 CASSLGQGAFEKLFF TGCGCCAGCAGCTTGGGACAGGGGGCGTTTGAAAAACTGTTTTTT
NA TRBJ2-5 NA TRBV7-9 CASSLGGDTTLYF TGTGCCAGCAGCTTAGGCGGCGACACTACCTTGTACTTC
NA TRBJ1-5 once TRBV28 CGATRYSNQPQHF TGTGGCGCTACAAGGTATAGCAATCAGCCCCAGCATTTT
NA TRBJ1-3 NA TRBV6-5 CASSPGGSTGNTIYF TGTGCCAGCAGTCCCGGGGGCAGTACTGGAAACACCATATATTTT
NA TRBJ1-6 NA TRBV6-5 CASSPGTVRIPLHF TGTGCCAGCAGTCCCGGGACGGTGCGAATCCCCCTCCACTTT
NA TRBJ2-3 NA TRBV6-2/TRBV6-3 CASSSSNTDTQYF TGTGCCAGCAGTTCCTCAAACACAGATACGCAGTATTTT
TRBD1 TRBJ1-5 NA TRBV7-2 CASSPQGAGNQPQHF TGTGCCAGCAGCCCACAGGGGGCAGGCAATCAGCCCCAGCATTTT
TRBD2 TRBJ2-7 NA TRBV19 CASKRGGRGTYEQYF TGTGCCAGTAAAAGGGGCGGGAGAGGCACCTACGAGCAGTACTTC
TRBD1 TRBJ1-2 once TRBV28 CASSPLKGTDYGYTF TGTGCCAGCAGTCCTCTTAAGGGGACAGACTATGGCTACACCTTC
TRBD1 TRBJ2-2 NA TRBV6-6 CASRGRGTGNTGELFF TGTGCCAGCAGAGGACGCGGGACAGGGAACACCGGGGAGCTGTTTTTT
NA TRBJ2-3 NA TRBV5-1 CASGRDSTSTDTQYF TGCGCCAGCGGCCGGGACTCTACTAGCACAGATACGCAGTATTTT
NA TRBJ2-7 NA TRBV5-1 CASSANLNYEQYF TGCGCCAGCAGCGCTAATCTAAACTACGAGCAGTACTTC
TRBD2 TRBJ2-7 NA TRBV4-2 CASSLSGGPPNEQYF TGTGCCAGCAGCCTTAGCGGGGGGCCACCAAACGAGCAGTACTTC
NA TRBJ2-5 NA TRBV4-2 CASSHQGGTTETQYF TGTGCCAGCAGCCACCAAGGAGGGACCACAGAGACCCAGTACTTC
TRBD1 TRBJ2-4 NA TRBV9 CASSVAFGQGNIQYF TGTGCCAGCAGCGTAGCTTTTGGACAGGGAAACATTCAGTACTTC
NA TRBJ2-3 NA TRBV6-4 CASSDSGPPTDTQYF TGTGCCAGCAGTGACTCAGGCCCCCCCACAGATACGCAGTATTTT
NA TRBJ1-4 NA TRBV6-5 CASQGGANEKLFF TGTGCCAGCCAAGGAGGAGCTAATGAAAAACTGTTTTTT
TRBD1 TRBJ1-4 few TRBV6-5 CASSPWTGGNEKLFF TGTGCCAGCAGTCCCTGGACAGGGGGGAATGAAAAACTGTTTTTT
NA TRBJ1-2 few TRBV18 CASSQGRDTNYGYTF TGTGCCAGCTCACAAGGACGGGACACAAACTATGGCTACACCTTC
NA TRBJ1-1 NA TRBV10-3 CAISERVRQGNTEAFF TGTGCCATCAGTGAGCGGGTAAGACAAGGGAACACTGAAGCTTTCTTT
NA TRBJ1-4 NA TRBV28 CASSSPLTGSNEKLFF TGTGCCAGCAGTTCACCTTTGACGGGCTCTAATGAAAAACTGTTTTTT
TRBD2 TRBJ2-1 NA TRBV29-1 CSVVPGRAPGEQFF TGCAGCGTTGTCCCCGGGAGGGCCCCGGGTGAGCAGTTCTTC
TRBD1 TRBJ1-5 NA TRBV7-9 CASSVGQGKQPQHF TGTGCCAGCAGCGTTGGACAGGGGAAGCAGCCCCAGCATTTT
TRBD1 TRBJ2-7 NA TRBV30 CAWSGDRGTWEQYF TGTGCCTGGAGCGGGGACAGGGGTACTTGGGAGCAGTACTTC
NA TRBJ2-5 NA TRBV4-1 CASSQGQAKQETQYF TGCGCCAGCAGCCAAGGGCAGGCCAAACAAGAGACCCAGTACTTC
NA TRBJ2-7 once TRBV6-5 CASSYFHEQYF TGTGCCAGCAGTTACTTTCACGAGCAGTACTTC